The TCR beta chain under discussion was sequenced for a study of blood T cells in healthy people across ages. The study, taken as a whole, reports: Age brought a roughly linear fall in TCR beta diversity measured per million T cells. The study regarded diversity estimates from one million T cells as underestimates.

The study isolated at least 7 million PBMCs from each sample. Notes on this clonotype: Its cognate antigen is unknown.

Through a sample-barcoded 5' primer and a J-beta primer mix, a second PCR was run for roughly 6 to 12 cycles. TCRdb recomputed calls from the 5' RACE reads with MiXCR, one row per CDR3 protein. The sample records fewer than 1,000,000 distinct CDR3 sequences, around two fifths being singletons. The CDR3 extends over 17 amino acids. V was clipped by 3 bases and J by 4 bases; unmatched bases: 12. The V gene's germline CDR1 is MGHRA and CDR2 YSYEKL. The sequence came from a man between 60 and 75 years old in good health. The sequencing input was blood. The chain joins TRBV4-1 to TRBJ1-2; 9 bases fit TRBD1. DNA of the CDR3: TGCGCCAGCAGCCAGGATACAGGGGGCCTGGCATCCTATGGCTACACCTTC. It encodes CASSQDTGGLASYGYTF.